These T cell receptor beta chains were read from a single sample in a study of Ad26.COV2.S vaccination and SARS-CoV-2 variants. Libraries were prepared by immunoSEQ multiplex PCR; TCRdb keeps only in-frame clonotypes and omits some of them. Of some 400,000 clones listed, over 75% are singletons. The source was peripheral blood, collected in a trial of Ad26.COV2.S vaccine versus placebo. The receptors shown here come from a person between 18 and 59 years old who received the Ad26.COV2.S COVID-19 vaccine or a placebo. Each CDR3 is given with its conserved first and last residue. Fields, in order: V gene, CDR3 protein.

V: TRBV5-1
CDR3: CASTPGPGAYEQYF

V: TRBV6-5
CDR3: CASSIGRNTGELFF

V: TRBV5-1
CDR3: CASSVTGDKNIQYF

V: TRBV6-2/TRBV6-3
CDR3: CASSKERDEAFF

V: TRBV9
CDR3: CASSVGAGGEQPQHF

V: TRBV5-1
CDR3: CASSLAPSYEQYF

V: TRBV25-1
CDR3: CASRLRQGTEGNQPQHF

V: TRBV7-3
CDR3: CASSKGLNNEQFF

V: TRBV9
CDR3: CASTMQGFQETQYF

V: TRBV2
CDR3: CASTEAGAGANVLTF

V: TRBV19
CDR3: CASSIQGGVSNQPQHF

V: TRBV7-9
CDR3: CASSVAGRGGTGELFF

V: TRBV4-2
CDR3: CASSQDWTGRQPQHF

V: TRBV5-1
CDR3: CASSYGLAVGSYEQYF

V: TRBV29-1
CDR3: CSVRLREQYF

V: TRBV6-5
CDR3: CASSPRITSTDTQYF

V: TRBV4-1
CDR3: CASSPVGGGGYTF